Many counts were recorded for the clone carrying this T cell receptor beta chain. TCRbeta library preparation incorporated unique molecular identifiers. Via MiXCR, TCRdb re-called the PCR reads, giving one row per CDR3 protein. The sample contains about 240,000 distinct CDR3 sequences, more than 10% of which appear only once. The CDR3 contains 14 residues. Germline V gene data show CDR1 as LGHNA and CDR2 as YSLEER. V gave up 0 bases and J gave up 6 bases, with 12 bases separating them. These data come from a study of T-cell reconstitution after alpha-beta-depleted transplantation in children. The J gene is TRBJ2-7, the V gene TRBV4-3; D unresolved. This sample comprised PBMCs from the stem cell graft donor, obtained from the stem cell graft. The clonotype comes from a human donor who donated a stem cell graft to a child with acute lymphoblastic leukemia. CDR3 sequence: CASSQEPRLGEQYF. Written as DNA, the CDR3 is TGCGCCAGCAGCCAAGAGCCCCGTCTGGGCGAGCAGTACTTC.